This T cell receptor (beta chain) was recorded in a study of cytomegalovirus exposure and HLA in healthy donors. PCR used 60 Vbeta primers and 13 Jbeta primers. Assay used: immunoSEQ multiplex PCR; TCRdb lists only in-frame clones, some missing. Among 200,000 to 300,000 clones, around 80% were seen once, and the ten largest hold less than 0.6%. This CDR3 spans 16 amino acids. Germline trimming cut 2 bases from V and 8 bases from J; bases unmatched to any gene: 9. CDR1 is SGHRS, CDR2 YFSETQ, per germline. As concerns this clone: The target antigen is unknown.

Whole-study findings and limits: Reports indicated that the classifier achieved high specificity and sensitivity in diagnosing cytomegalovirus status.

This chain joins TRBV5-1 and TRBJ2-1; 11 positions agree with TRBD2. This sequence originates from a boy between 5 and 17 years old in good health and CMV-seronegative. Input material: PBMCs. CDR3 amino acids: CASSFHSGRAGHEQFF. The CDR3 DNA is TGCGCCAGCAGCTTCCATAGCGGGAGGGCCGGACATGAGCAGTTCTTC. Filled out from reference TRBV5-1 and TRBJ2-1, the complete variable domain reads KAGVTQTPRYLIKTRGQQVTLSCSPISGHRSVSWYQQTPGQGLQFLFEYFSETQRNKGNFPGRFSGRQFSNSRSEMNVSTLELGDSALYLCASSFHSGRAGHEQFFGPGTRLTVL.